This T cell receptor (beta chain) came from a study of blood T cell repertoires in COVID-19 (dated by TCRdb to 2018 to 2021). Some background on the complete study: Samples from collaborators originated in the United States, Italy and Spain and spanned both the acute and convalescent phases of COVID-19. Where available, HLA class I and class II types were obtained from metadata supplied by the sample provider rather than from assay-based typing. The prospective study material was composed of cDNA or gDNA derived from T cells, B-cell-depleted T cells, or PBMCs. The samples were drawn from the first 160 participants of the ongoing ImmuneRACE study and from under 1,500 subjects provided by 6 global collaborators. The repertoires were made available in a free public database intended to serve as a resource for research on the immune response to SARS-CoV-2. Nearly every sample came with metadata listing a de-identified subject ID, COVID-19 status, age in years and sex. Subjects who had been exposed to COVID-19, were actively infected with it, or had recovered from it provided the deeply sampled blood TCRbeta repertoires that made up the dataset.

TCRbeta CDR3 regions were amplified from genomic DNA by means of the immunoSEQ Assay, a bias-controlled multiplex PCR. In the source study's methods: Nucleated cell counts per sample were estimated from amplification of reference gene primers within the assay. To quantify the absolute abundance of each unique TCRbeta CDR3 rearrangement, sequence reads were collapsed and filtered. Productive Simpson clonality was computed per sample as the square root of Simpson's diversity index over productive rearrangements. In TCRdb, the immuneACCESS table is reduced to in-frame sequences with V and J assigned. These tables do not hold every clone; where another copy was compared, an unresolved V gene accounts for under half, and the others remain unexplained. D and trimming were read from the DNA, whereas the V and J calls and clone size are those reported in that table. The sample table lists around 230,000 clones, about 90% of them with a count of one. In total, the top ten clones hold roughly 7% of the sample.

The junction carries 22 bases between V and J, which are trimmed by 0 bases and 8 bases respectively. CDR1 and CDR2, looked up from the germline V gene, are SNHLY and FYNNEI. From the cysteine up to the phenylalanine, the CDR3 has a length of 17 residues. The CDR3 DNA has 51 bases and is translated from base 1. Another Seattle source contributed samples from volunteer blood donors who had recovered from COVID-19. Each collaborating institution followed its own protocols to collect whole blood in K2EDTA tubes. For TCRbeta analysis, collaborator samples were shipped as frozen whole blood, as isolated PBMCs, or as DNA extracted from either sample type. In the case of this clone: The clone's antigen remains unknown. Base qualities are not provided; no much larger clone lies one nucleotide away.

Study-wide conclusions, independent of this receptor: The amount of clinical and demographic metadata varied by source and participant and was provided uncurated.

This TCR was sampled from a man between 60 and 70 years old who had recovered from COVID-19. This sequence uses TRBV2 and TRBJ1-2; confidence is insufficient to name the D gene. Sequences were obtained from peripheral blood. The sequence in DNA is TGTGCCAGCAGTGAAGCGCTTCGATGGTTGCAGTCTAGCGGCTACACCTTC. It codes for CASSEALRWLQSSGYTF.